These 27 T cell receptor beta chains share one sample of origin, sequenced in a study of early T cells in non-severe SARS-CoV-2 infection. A single record per CDR3 protein comes from TCRdb applying MiXCR to the 5' RACE reads. Among about 84,000 distinct CDR3 sequences listed, over 10% were seen once. Sequencing used whole blood. The source of these receptors is an adult who was a healthcare worker with PCR-confirmed SARS-CoV-2 infection or an uninfected control (not recorded which).

This clonotype occurred a few times. The V gene is TRBV7-9, the J gene TRBJ2-1; D gene uncertain. CDR1 SEHNR and CDR2 FQNEAQ come from the germline V gene (reference sequence). The CDR3 loop spans 11 amino acids. V lost 5 bases and J 10 bases, leaving 9 bases between the germline ends. CDR3 sequence reads: CASSKFGEQFF. CDR3 nucleotide sequence: TGTGCCAGCAGCAAGTTCGGCGAGCAGTTCTTC.

Here the CDR3 reads CAITRGLAGMEDTQYF. DNA of the CDR3: TGTGCCATCACCCGGGGACTAGCGGGAATGGAAGATACGCAGTATTTT. The gene calls are TRBV10-3 and TRBJ2-3, with TRBD2 matching 13 bases. This CDR3 contains 16 residues. V was clipped by 7 bases and J by 5 bases; unmatched bases: 9. The germline gives CDR1 ENHRY, CDR2 SYGVKD.

The chain recombines TRBV2 with TRBJ2-4, with D possibly matching TRBD2 (5 bases). Germline assignment: CDR1 SNHLY and CDR2 FYNNEI. Trimming left V 4 bases short and J 7 bases short, with 5 bases between. The CDR3 sequence is 11 residues long. CDR3 region: CASSGGNIQYF. For the CDR3, the DNA is TGTGCCAGCAGTGGAGGGAACATTCAGTACTTC.

This clonotype has ten or more counts. This chain links TRBV7-9 with TRBJ1-5; TRBD1 matches at 8 bases. Germline values: CDR1 SEHNR, CDR2 FQNEAQ (reference sequence). After removal of 1 base from V and 5 bases from J, the junction contained 1 base not matched to a gene. CDR3 length: 14 residues. The chain's CDR3 is CASSLGQGYQPQHF. DNA of the CDR3: TGTGCCAGCAGCTTAGGACAGGGGTATCAGCCCCAGCATTTT.

This clonotype occurred many times. V usage is TRBV18 and J usage is TRBJ2-2; D gene ambiguous. This CDR3 has 12 residues. Trimming stripped 3 bases from V and 5 bases from J, with 4 bases between. CDR1 is KGHSH, CDR2 LQKENI, per germline. The DNA of the CDR3 is TGTGCCAGCTCACCGAGGACCGGGGAGCTGTTTTTT. Its protein is CASSPRTGELFF.

In this sample, this clonotype turned up a few times. V usage is TRBV18 and J usage is TRBJ2-1; 7 bases line up with TRBD2. The CDR3 loop spans 14 amino acids. CDR1 and CDR2 from the germline V gene are KGHSH and LQKENI. V lost 7 bases to trimming and J lost 1 base; unmatched junction nucleotides: 4. The chain's CDR3 is CASYSSGSYNEQFF. The CDR3 bases are TGTGCCAGCTACTCTAGCGGATCCTACAATGAGCAGTTCTTC.

This clonotype was recorded many times. The chain recombines TRBV5-1 with TRBJ1-1; a possible D gene is TRBD1 (5 bases). Germline loops: CDR1 SGHRS, CDR2 YFSETQ. V was shortened by 4 bases and J by 11 bases, with 21 bases between the two germline ends. CDR3 size: 14 residues. The CDR3 region is CASSGGLPGMTAFF. The CDR3 nucleotides read TGCGCCAGCAGCGGGGGGTTACCAGGGATGACGGCTTTCTTT.

This clonotype occurred a few times. The CDR3 DNA is TGTGCCAGCAGGGGCGGGCTAGCGCAAGGTCAAGAGACCCAGTACTTC. Translation gives CASRGGLAQGQETQYF. The chain carries TRBV5-5 and TRBJ2-5; TRBD2 might be the D (6 bases). This CDR3 spans 16 amino acids. The V gene's germline CDR1 is SGHKS and CDR2 YYEKEE (reference sequence). The ends were cut back, 5 bases at V and 2 bases at J, with 19 bases in the middle.

This clonotype appeared many times. The chain is built from TRBV3-1 and TRBJ1-1; D gene uncertain. This CDR3 region has 14 residues. Trimming shortened V by 3 bases and J by 0 bases, and 8 bases separated the two germline ends. Germline V gives CDR1 LGHDT, CDR2 YNNKEL (reference sequence). CDR3 residues: CASSQRAMNTEAFF. The CDR3 DNA reads as TGTGCCAGCAGCCAGAGGGCCATGAACACTGAAGCTTTCTTT.

This rearrangement joins TRBV3-1 to TRBJ2-6; maybe TRBD2 (5 bases). With 4 bases removed from V and 0 bases from J, the gap between germline ends came to 13 bases. Germline-derived CDR1 and CDR2 are LGHDT and YNNKEL (reference sequence). The CDR3 contains 17 residues. The CDR3 DNA sequence: TGTGCCAGCAGCCTAAGGACGGGGAGCTCTGGGGCCAACGTCCTGACTTTC. Amino acids: CASSLRTGSSGANVLTF. Supplemented by reference TRBV3-1 and TRBJ2-6, the full variable domain reads DTAVSQTPKYLVTQMGNDKSIKCEQNLGHDTMYWYKQDSKKFLKIMFSYNNKELIINETVPNRFSPKSPDKAHLNLHINSLELGDSAVYFCASSLRTGSSGANVLTFGAGSRLTVL.

This clonotype was observed many times. The CDR3 here is CASSVQGVGATEAFF. The CDR3 region has the DNA TGTGCCAGCAGTGTCCAGGGGGTTGGAGCCACTGAAGCTTTCTTT. The V and J genes are TRBV12-3 or TRBV12-4 and TRBJ1-1; 7 bases are shared with TRBD1. The CDR3 is 15 residues long. The V gene end was trimmed by 5 bases and the J gene end by 4 bases; junction bases not matched to a gene: 10.

This clonotype was seen many times. CDR3 DNA sequence: TGTGCCAGCAGCCATCGAGGGACAGGGCAGGACACTGAAGCTTTCTTT. It encodes CASSHRGTGQDTEAFF. The chain links TRBV3-1 to TRBJ1-1, with 9 bases lining up with TRBD1. Germline loops: CDR1 LGHDT, CDR2 YNNKEL (reference sequence). This CDR3 contains 16 residues. V shed 3 bases and J 3 bases; nucleotides not matched to a gene: 8.

This sequence joins TRBV7-2 and TRBJ2-2, with TRBD2 identical over 10 bases. Germline V gene lookup returns CDR1 SGHTA and CDR2 FQGNSA. CDR3 length: 15 amino acids. The J segment lost 5 bases and the V segment lost 4 bases, leaving 4 bases of the junction unmatched. The CDR3 region has the DNA TGTGCCAGCAGCTCCCCTAGCGGGGGTACCGGGGAGCTGTTTTTT. Residues: CASSSPSGGTGELFF.

This chain connects TRBV20-1 to TRBJ1-4; D not certain. Per the germline V gene, CDR1 is DFQATT and CDR2 is SNEGSKA (reference sequence). V was cut by 0 bases and J by 8 bases, with 7 bases left in between. The CDR3 spans 12 residues. As DNA, the CDR3 is TGCAGTGCTAGAGAAGGTGGGGAAAAACTGTTTTTT. It encodes CSAREGGEKLFF.

The rearrangement joins TRBV20-1 to TRBJ2-7; 7 positions match TRBD1. Unmatched junction bases numbered 6, after V lost 5 bases and J lost 2 bases. Germline CDR1 DFQATT, CDR2 SNEGSKA (reference sequence). This CDR3 has 13 residues. As DNA, the CDR3 is TGCAGTGCTCCGGGGCAGGGGGCCTACGAGCAGTACTTC. Its protein product is CSAPGQGAYEQYF.

Many counts were recorded for this clonotype. This rearrangement joins TRBV28 to TRBJ1-2; D gene uncertain. Between the trimmed V and J ends, which lost 5 bases and 3 bases, there was a span of 13 bases. Looked up from germline, CDR1 is MDHEN and CDR2 is SYDVKM. This CDR3 has 14 residues. The CDR3 loop reads CASSISAGDYGYTF. In nucleotides, the CDR3 is TGTGCCAGCAGTATCAGTGCGGGAGACTATGGCTACACCTTC.

This chain connects TRBV19 to TRBJ2-5; D may be TRBD1 or TRBD2 (5 bases each). The CDR3 consists of 16 residues. Trimming took 8 bases from V and 0 from J, leaving 19 bases between them. In germline, CDR1 is LNHDA, CDR2 SQIVND (reference sequence). The CDR3 reads CASSLERGQYQETQYF. The CDR3 region has the DNA TGTGCCAGTTCTTTGGAGAGGGGTCAGTACCAAGAGACCCAGTACTTC. Full variable domain (remainder filled in from reference TRBV19 and TRBJ2-5): DGGITQSPKYLFRKEGQNVTLSCEQNLNHDAMYWYRQDPGQGLRLIYYSQIVNDFQKGDIAEGYSVSREKKESFPLTVTSAQKNPTAFYLCASSLERGQYQETQYFGPGTRLLVL.

At least ten counts were recorded for this clonotype. V and J are TRBV2 and TRBJ2-7, with D perhaps matching TRBD1 or TRBD2 (5 bases each). Trimming cost V 6 bases and J 0 bases, with 12 bases left between them. The germline V gene has CDR1 SNHLY and CDR2 FYNNEI. CDR3 length: 14 residues. The CDR3 nucleotides are TGTGCCAGCAGCTTGGGACGGATCTCCTACGAGCAGTACTTC. Translated, it gives CASSLGRISYEQYF.

This sequence joins TRBV14 and TRBJ2-5; D is ambiguous. This CDR3 spans 15 amino acids. Trimming stripped 1 base from V and 1 base from J, with 10 bases between. From germline, CDR1 is SGHDN and CDR2 FVKESK. Here the CDR3 reads CASSQVRPLQETQYF. The CDR3, as DNA: TGTGCCAGCAGCCAAGTTAGACCGCTCCAAGAGACCCAGTACTTC. The complete variable domain, with remaining parts taken from reference TRBV14 and TRBJ2-5, reads EAGVTQFPSHSVIEKGQTVTLRCDPISGHDNLYWYRRVMGKEIKFLLHFVKESKQDESGMPNNRFLAERTGGTYSTLKVQPAELEDSGVYFCASSQVRPLQETQYFGPGTRLLVL.

This clonotype was observed at least ten times. This chain links TRBV28 with TRBJ2-7, with D perhaps assigned TRBD1 or TRBD2 (6 bases each). Germline assignment: CDR1 MDHEN and CDR2 SYDVKM. The CDR3 is made up of 16 amino acids. Trimming stripped 6 bases from V and 2 bases from J, with 20 bases between. This CDR3 is CASRARRGAVTYEQYF. CDR3 nucleotides: TGTGCCAGCAGAGCTAGGAGGGGGGCGGTAACCTACGAGCAGTACTTC.

This clonotype was recorded at least ten times. V gene TRBV19 combines with J gene TRBJ1-5; the D gene is possibly TRBD1 (5 bases). Per germline, CDR1 LNHDA and CDR2 SQIVND (reference sequence). The CDR3 extends over 12 amino acids. V was cut by 8 bases and J by 4 bases, with 9 bases left in between. CDR3 region: CASGGANQPQHF. The CDR3 nucleotides are TGTGCCAGTGGAGGGGCTAATCAGCCCCAGCATTTT.

This rearrangement joins TRBV18 to TRBJ1-2; D unclear. This CDR3 comprises 12 residues. The ends were cut back, 1 base at V and 7 bases at J, with 7 bases in the middle. Germline lookup yields CDR1 KGHSH and CDR2 LQKENI. The CDR3 is CASSPLESGYTF. CDR3 sequence (DNA): TGTGCCAGCTCACCACTTGAATCTGGCTACACCTTC.

This clonotype has at least ten counts. J is TRBJ2-1 and V is TRBV7-8; the D gene is possibly TRBD1 (6 bases). CDR1 and CDR2 (germline): SGHVS, FQNEAQ. Trimming shortened V by 4 bases and J by 14 bases, and 18 bases separated the two germline ends. The CDR3 has 13 residues. CDR3 residues: CASSSYRVFIEFF. Here the CDR3 DNA reads TGTGCCAGCAGCTCCTACAGGGTTTTTATAGAGTTCTTC.

This clonotype was observed many times. The gene calls are TRBV2 and TRBJ2-3; D is possibly TRBD2 (5 bases). This CDR3 has 14 residues. Germline loops: CDR1 SNHLY, CDR2 FYNNEI. V was cut by 7 bases and J by 0 bases, with 11 bases left in between. This chain's CDR3 is CASIGLPSTDTQYF. CDR3 in DNA: TGTGCCAGCATCGGACTCCCCAGCACAGATACGCAGTATTTT.

This chain joins TRBV3-1 and TRBJ1-2, with TRBD1 identical over 9 bases. Germline CDR1 and CDR2: LGHDT and YNNKEL (reference sequence). This CDR3 contains 14 residues. J gave up 5 bases and V 3 bases, and 4 bases lay outside the gene matches. The CDR3 sequence: CASSQRDRAYGYTF. The CDR3 nucleotides read TGTGCCAGCAGCCAGCGGGACAGGGCGTATGGCTACACCTTC.

The genes are TRBV28 and TRBJ2-2; D not certain. The length of the CDR3 is 12 residues. Looked up from germline, CDR1 is MDHEN and CDR2 is SYDVKM. Between the trimmed V and J ends, which lost 3 bases and 7 bases, there was a span of 6 bases. The CDR3 sequence: CASSFGYGELFF. The CDR3 nucleotides are TGTGCCAGCAGTTTTGGATACGGGGAGCTGTTTTTT.

This rearrangement joins TRBV7-9 to TRBJ2-3, with a tentative D call TRBD1 (5 bases). CDR1 is SEHNR and CDR2 is FQNEAQ in the germline V gene (reference sequence). Trimming removed 5 bases from V and 6 bases from J, with 9 bases in between. The CDR3 has 12 residues. For the CDR3, the DNA is TGTGCCAGCAGCGTTCACAGGGATACGCAGTATTTT. Its translation: CASSVHRDTQYF.